The present T cell receptor (beta chain) was sequenced within a study of response to subunit inactivated influenza vaccine. Germline CDR1 SGHDT, CDR2 YYEEEE. Unmatched junction bases numbered 5, after V lost 4 bases and J lost 1 base. CDR3 length equals 15 residues. TCRdb fed the RT-PCR reads into MiXCR, producing one record per CDR3 protein. The sample includes about 520,000 distinct CDR3 sequences, 11% of them seen just once. This clonotype showed up many times. Sequencing used PBMCs from blood, obtained roughly 48 days after vaccination. This receptor was identified in a man aged 50-60 years who received an inactivated influenza vaccine. The chain combines TRBV5-6 with TRBJ2-3; 8 nucleotides agree with TRBD2. The DNA of the CDR3 is TGTGCCAGCAGCCCTAGCGGGCTCCGCACAGATACGCAGTATTTT. Its protein product is CASSPSGLRTDTQYF.